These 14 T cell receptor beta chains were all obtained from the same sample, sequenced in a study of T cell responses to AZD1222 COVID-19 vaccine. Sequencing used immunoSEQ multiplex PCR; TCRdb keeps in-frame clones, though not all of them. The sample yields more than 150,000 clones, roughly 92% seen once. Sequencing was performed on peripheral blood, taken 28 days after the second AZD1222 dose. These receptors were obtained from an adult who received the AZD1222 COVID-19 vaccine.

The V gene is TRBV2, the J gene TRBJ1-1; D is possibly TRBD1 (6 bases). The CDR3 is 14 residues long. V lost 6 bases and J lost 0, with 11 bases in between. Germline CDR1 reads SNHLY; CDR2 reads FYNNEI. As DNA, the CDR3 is TGTGCCAGCAGCAGGGGCTCCATGAACACTGAAGCTTTCTTT. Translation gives CASSRGSMNTEAFF.

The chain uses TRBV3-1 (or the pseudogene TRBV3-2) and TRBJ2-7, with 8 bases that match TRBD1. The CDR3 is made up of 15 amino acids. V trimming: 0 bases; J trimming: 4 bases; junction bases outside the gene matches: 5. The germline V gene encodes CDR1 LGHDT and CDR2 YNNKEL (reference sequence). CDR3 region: CASSQEGGQGYEQYF. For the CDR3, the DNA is TGTGCCAGCAGCCAAGAGGGAGGACAGGGATACGAGCAGTACTTC.

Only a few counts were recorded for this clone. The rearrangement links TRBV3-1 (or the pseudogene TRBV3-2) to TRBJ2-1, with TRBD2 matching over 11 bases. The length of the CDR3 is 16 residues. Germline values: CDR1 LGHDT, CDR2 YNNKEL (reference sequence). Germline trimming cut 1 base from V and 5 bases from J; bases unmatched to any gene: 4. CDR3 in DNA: TGTGCCAGCAGCCAAGGAGGGACTAGCGGAAACAATGAGCAGTTCTTC. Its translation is CASSQGGTSGNNEQFF.

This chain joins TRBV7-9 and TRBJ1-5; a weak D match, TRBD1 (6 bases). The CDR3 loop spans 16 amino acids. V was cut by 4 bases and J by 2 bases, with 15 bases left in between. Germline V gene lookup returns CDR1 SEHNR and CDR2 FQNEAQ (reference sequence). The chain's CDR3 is CASSSQGTGGNQPQHF. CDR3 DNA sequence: TGTGCCAGCAGCTCACAGGGCACGGGGGGCAATCAGCCCCAGCATTTT. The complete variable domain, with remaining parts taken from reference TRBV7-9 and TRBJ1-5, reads DTGVSQNPRHKITKRGQNVTFRCDPISEHNRLYWYRQTLGQGPEFLTYFQNEAQLEKSRLLSDRFSAERPKGSFSTLEIQRTEQGDSAMYLCASSSQGTGGNQPQHFGDGTRLSIL.

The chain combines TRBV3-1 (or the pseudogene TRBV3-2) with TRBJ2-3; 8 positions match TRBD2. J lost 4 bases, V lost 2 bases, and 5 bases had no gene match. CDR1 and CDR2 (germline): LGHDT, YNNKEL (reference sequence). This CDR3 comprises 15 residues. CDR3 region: CASSQRLAGSDTQYF. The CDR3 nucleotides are TGTGCCAGCAGCCAACGGTTAGCGGGATCAGATACGCAGTATTTT.

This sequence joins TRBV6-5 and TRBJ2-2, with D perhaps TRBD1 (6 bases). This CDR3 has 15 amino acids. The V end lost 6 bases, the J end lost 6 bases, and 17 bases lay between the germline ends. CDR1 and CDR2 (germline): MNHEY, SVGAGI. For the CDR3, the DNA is TGTGCCAGCAGCAAACAGGGTGCCGGTGCCGGGGAGCTGTTTTTT. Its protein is CASSKQGAGAGELFF.

In DNA, the CDR3 is TGTGCCAGCTCACCACTGACCGCAGGGGTCGGCGAGCAGTACTTC. It codes for CASSPLTAGVGEQYF. The chain carries TRBV18 and TRBJ2-7; TRBD1 might be the D (6 bases). CDR1 KGHSH and CDR2 LQKENI come from the germline V gene. CDR3 length: 15 amino acids. V lost 1 base and J 6 bases, leaving 16 bases between the germline ends.

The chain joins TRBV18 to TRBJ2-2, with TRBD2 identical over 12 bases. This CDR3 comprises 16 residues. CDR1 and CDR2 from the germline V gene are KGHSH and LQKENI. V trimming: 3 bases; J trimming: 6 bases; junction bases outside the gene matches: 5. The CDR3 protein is CASSPRLAGVAGELFF. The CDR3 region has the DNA TGTGCCAGCTCACCCAGACTAGCGGGAGTTGCCGGGGAGCTGTTTTTT.

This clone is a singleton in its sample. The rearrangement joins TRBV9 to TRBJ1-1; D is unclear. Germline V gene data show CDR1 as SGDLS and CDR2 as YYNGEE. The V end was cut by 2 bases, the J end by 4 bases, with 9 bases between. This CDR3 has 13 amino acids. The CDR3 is CASSVGLITEAFF. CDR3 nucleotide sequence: TGTGCCAGCAGCGTTGGACTGATCACTGAAGCTTTCTTT.

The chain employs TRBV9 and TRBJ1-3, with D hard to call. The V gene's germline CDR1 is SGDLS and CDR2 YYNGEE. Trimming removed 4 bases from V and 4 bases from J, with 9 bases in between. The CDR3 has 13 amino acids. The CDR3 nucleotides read TGTGCCAGCAGCCCCAAGTCCGGAAACACCATATATTTT. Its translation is CASSPKSGNTIYF. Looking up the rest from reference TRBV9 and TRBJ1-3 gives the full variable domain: DSGVTQTPKHLITATGQRVTLRCSPRSGDLSVYWYQQSLDQGLQFLIQYYNGEERAKGNILERFSAQQFPDLHSELNLSSLELGDSALYFCASSPKSGNTIYFGEGSWLTVV.

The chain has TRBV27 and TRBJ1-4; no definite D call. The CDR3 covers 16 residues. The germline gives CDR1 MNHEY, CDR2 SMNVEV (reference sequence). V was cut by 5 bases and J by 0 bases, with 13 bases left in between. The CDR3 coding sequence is TGTGCCAGCAGTCTTCCTTCCATACCAACTAATGAAAAACTGTTTTTT. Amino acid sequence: CASSLPSIPTNEKLFF.

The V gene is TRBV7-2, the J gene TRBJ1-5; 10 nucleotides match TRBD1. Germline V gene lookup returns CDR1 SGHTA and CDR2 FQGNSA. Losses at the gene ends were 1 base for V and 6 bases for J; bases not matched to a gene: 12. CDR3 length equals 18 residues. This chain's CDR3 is CASSLERTGGVRGQPQHF. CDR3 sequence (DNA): TGTGCCAGCAGCTTAGAGAGGACAGGGGGAGTGCGGGGTCAGCCCCAGCATTTT.

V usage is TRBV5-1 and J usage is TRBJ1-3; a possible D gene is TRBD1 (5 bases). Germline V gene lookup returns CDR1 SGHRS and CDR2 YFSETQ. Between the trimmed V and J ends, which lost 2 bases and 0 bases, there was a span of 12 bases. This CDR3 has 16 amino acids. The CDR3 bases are TGCGCCAGCAGCTTATCCGGGGCCAGCTCTGGAAACACCATATATTTT. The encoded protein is CASSLSGASSGNTIYF.

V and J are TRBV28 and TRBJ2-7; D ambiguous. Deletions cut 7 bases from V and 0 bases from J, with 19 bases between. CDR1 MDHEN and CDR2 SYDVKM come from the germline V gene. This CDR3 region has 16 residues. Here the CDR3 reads CASTPRGRPSSYEQYF. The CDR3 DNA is TGTGCCAGCACCCCTCGCGGCCGACCCAGCTCCTACGAGCAGTACTTC.